A selection of T cell receptor beta chains follows, all from one sample in a study of OX40 agonist ivuxolimab in advanced cancers. Measured with immunoSEQ multiplex PCR; TCRdb has only the in-frame clones, and not every one. This sample has 50,000 to 70,000 clones, with about 85% found just once. The source material was CD4+ or CD8+ T cells sorted from blood, sampled in a trial of the OX40 agonist ivuxolimab. The source of these receptors is an adult with an advanced solid tumor such as melanoma, head and neck, liver or kidney cancer. Each CDR3 is given with its conserved first and last residue. The D gene is left open where the match is weak. The size entry is marked missing in some rows and otherwise reads once, few, many or a size class.

>TRBV19|TRBJ1-2|.|.|13
TGTGCCACCTGGGACGCTGGCGCCTATGGCTACACCTTC
CATWDAGAYGYTF
>TRBV2|TRBJ2-3|.|.|12
TGTGCCAGCAGTGTCTATACAGATACGCAGTATTTT
CASSVYTDTQYF
>TRBV11-3|TRBJ2-1|.|TRBD2|16
TGTGCCAGCAGCCAGGGGGCTAGCGGGAGTATAGGTGAGCAGTTCTTC
CASSQGASGSIGEQFF
>TRBV7-2|TRBJ2-3|.|TRBD2|18
TGTGCCAGCAGCTTAGCGCAGGTACTAGCGGGTAGCACAGATACGCAGTATTTT
CASSLAQVLAGSTDTQYF
>TRBV9|TRBJ2-1|.|.|14
TGTGCCAGCAGCACCCATGGGTCAGTCAATGAGCAGTTCTTC
CASSTHGSVNEQFF
>TRBV7-8|TRBJ2-1|.|TRBD1|17
TGTGCCAGCAGCTTGCCTCGAGGGACAGTCAGTCCAAGTGAGCAGTTCTTC
CASSLPRGTVSPSEQFF
>TRBV6-1|TRBJ1-5|.|.|18
TGTGCCAGCAGTGAATATCCAGGCCGAGATGGAAGCAATCAGCCCCAGCATTTT
CASSEYPGRDGSNQPQHF
>TRBV7-9|TRBJ1-2|.|.|15
TGTGCCAGCAGCCCCCCAACGGACGGGAACTATGGCTACACCTTC
CASSPPTDGNYGYTF
>TRBV6-1|TRBJ2-4|.|.|16
TGTGCCAGCAGTGTAACAGGGTACACGGCCAAAAACATTCAGTACTTC
CASSVTGYTAKNIQYF
>TRBV30|TRBJ2-7|once|TRBD1|13
TGTGCCTGGAAACGGGACAGGAACTACGAGCAGTACTTC
CAWKRDRNYEQYF
>TRBV4-3|TRBJ2-1|.|TRBD2|15
TGCGCCAGCACCCAAGGACTAGCGGGGTACAATGAGCAGTTCTTC
CASTQGLAGYNEQFF
>TRBV28|TRBJ2-7|.|TRBD2|15
TGTGCCAGCAGTTTATGGGGCGGGAGGAGGTACGAGCAGTACTTC
CASSLWGGRRYEQYF
>TRBV4-1|TRBJ2-7|.|.|18
TGCGCCAGCAGCCAAGGTACCCTTGGACCTAGGAGCTCCTACGAGCAGTACTTC
CASSQGTLGPRSSYEQYF
>TRBV30|TRBJ2-7|.|.|14
TGTGCCTGGAGTGTACTAGAGGACGGGTACGAGCAGTACTTC
CAWSVLEDGYEQYF
>TRBV28|TRBJ2-1|.|TRBD2|16
TGTGCCAGCAGACATACACTAGCGGCCTATAACAATGAGCAGTTCTTC
CASRHTLAAYNNEQFF
>TRBV13|TRBJ2-7|once|TRBD1|16
TGTGCCAGCAGCACCCTAAGGACAGGGGGTTACTACGAGCAGTACTTC
CASSTLRTGGYYEQYF
>TRBV19|TRBJ2-1|.|TRBD2|16
TGTGCCAGTAGTATAGGGGCGGGAGGGCCGTACAATGAGCAGTTCTTC
CASSIGAGGPYNEQFF
>TRBV14|TRBJ2-1|.|.|15
TGTGCCAGCAGCCAAGATCCCTCCCCACCTTGGGAGCAGTTCTTC
CASSQDPSPPWEQFF
>TRBV6-6|TRBJ1-2|.|TRBD1|15
TGTGCCAGCAGCTCCTTGGGACAGGCAAACTATGGCTACACCTTC
CASSSLGQANYGYTF
>TRBV7-9|TRBJ2-1|.|.|13
TGTGCCAGCAGCTTAAGACAGATGGGTGAGCAGTTCTTC
CASSLRQMGEQFF
>TRBV23-1|TRBJ2-1|few|.|10
TGCGCCAGCATTTCCAATGAGCAGTTCTTC
CASISNEQFF
>TRBV28|TRBJ2-3|.|.|12
TGTGCCAGCAGTTCTGGGTCAGATACGCAGTATTTT
CASSSGSDTQYF
>TRBV9|TRBJ1-1|medium-sized|.|15
TGTGCCAGCAGCCCTGAGGAGGGGGAGAACACTGAAGCTTTCTTT
CASSPEEGENTEAFF
>TRBV5-1|TRBJ2-5|.|TRBD2|16
TGCGCCAGCAGCTCCGGACTAGTTTCTGGCGGAGAGACCCAGTACTTC
CASSSGLVSGGETQYF
>TRBV5-6|TRBJ2-2|.|TRBD2|15
TGTGCCAGCCGGGAGGGCGGTTTGATCGGCGGGGAGCTGTTTTTT
CASREGGLIGGELFF
>TRBV6-6|TRBJ1-2|.|.|12
TGTGCCAGCAGTTACTCGGGGGCCGGCTACACCTTC
CASSYSGAGYTF
>TRBV7-9|TRBJ2-7|.|TRBD2|17
TGTGCCAGCAGCTTCTCGGCGGGAGGCACCAGCTCCTACGAGCAGTACTTC
CASSFSAGGTSSYEQYF